This TCR beta chain appears in the sequencing data of a study of long-term antiretroviral therapy in people with HIV. After removal of 1 base from V and 2 bases from J, the junction contained 6 bases not matched to a gene. Per germline, CDR1 SGHDN and CDR2 FVKESK. The CDR3 totals 18 residues. Without exception, participants with HIV were treated in the United States. A remark on this clone: Antigen specificity is unknown.

Broader study findings: The study lacked data on ART adherence, viral resistance or therapy changes. Diversity measured after ART increased yet remained under transplant donor controls. Clonal populations expanded prior to ART predominated within the repertoire at all time points.

Survey level was the resolution at which the v3.0 immunoSEQ assay ran. Some clones are missing from TCRdb's copy, which holds only in-frame ones; the method was immunoSEQ multiplex PCR. The table shows about 18,000 clones, with approximately 81% occurring only once. The sequencing here drew on unsorted PBMCs, taken 0.6 years after starting antiretroviral therapy. The chain recombines TRBV14 with TRBJ2-3, with TRBD2 identical over 13 bases. The receptor was derived from a woman aged 18-29 years with HIV. CDR3 nucleotide sequence: TGTGCCAGCAGCCAAGTGACTAGCGGGGGGATCTACACAGATACGCAGTATTTT. This gives the protein CASSQVTSGGIYTDTQYF.